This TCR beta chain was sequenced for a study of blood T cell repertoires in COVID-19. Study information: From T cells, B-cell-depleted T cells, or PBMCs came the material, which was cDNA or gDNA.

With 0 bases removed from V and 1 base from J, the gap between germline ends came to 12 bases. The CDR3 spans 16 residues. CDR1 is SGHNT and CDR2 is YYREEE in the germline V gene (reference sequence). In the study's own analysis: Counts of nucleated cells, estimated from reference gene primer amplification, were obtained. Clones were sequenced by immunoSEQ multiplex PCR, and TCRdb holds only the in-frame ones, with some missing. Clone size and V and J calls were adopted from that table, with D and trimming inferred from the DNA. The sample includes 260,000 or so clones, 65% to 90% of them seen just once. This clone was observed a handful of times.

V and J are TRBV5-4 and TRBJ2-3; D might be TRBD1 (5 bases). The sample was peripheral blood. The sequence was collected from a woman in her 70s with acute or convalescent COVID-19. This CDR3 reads CASSLVRAAGTDTQYF. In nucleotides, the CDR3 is TGTGCCAGCAGCTTGGTCAGGGCAGCCGGCACAGATACGCAGTATTTT.